Following are 10 T cell receptor beta chains from one sample sequenced in a study of cytomegalovirus exposure and HLA in healthy donors. The study ran its PCR with 60 Vbeta and 13 Jbeta primers. Produced via immunoSEQ multiplex PCR; TCRdb's table is partial and in-frame only. In the table there are about 85,000 clones, roughly 80% of which are singletons. The sequenced material came from PBMCs. The receptor source for this set is a boy between 10 and 17 years old in good health and CMV-seronegative.

This chain links TRBV19 with TRBJ1-5, with TRBD1 matching over 9 bases. CDR1 and CDR2 from the germline V gene are LNHDA and SQIVND (reference sequence). V trimming: 4 bases; J trimming: 5 bases; junction bases outside the gene matches: 6. This CDR3 contains 15 residues. CDR3 sequence reads: CASSTSTGGDQPQHF. The CDR3 DNA is TGTGCCAGTAGTACTTCAACAGGGGGCGATCAGCCCCAGCATTTT.

V usage is TRBV7-6 and J usage is TRBJ2-7, with a weak D call TRBD2 (6 bases). The CDR3 spans 17 residues. The V gene's germline CDR1 is SGHVS and CDR2 FNYEAQ. Trimming cost V 1 base and J 4 bases, with 20 bases left between them. The CDR3 sequence: CASSLVVGGTDNYEQYF. CDR3 nucleotide sequence: TGTGCCAGCAGCTTAGTGGTGGGAGGAACCGATAATTACGAGCAGTACTTC. The complete variable domain, with remaining parts taken from reference TRBV7-6 and TRBJ2-7, reads GAGVSQSPRYKVTKRGQDVALRCDPISGHVSLYWYRQALGQGPEFLTYFNYEAQQDKSGLPNDRFSAERPEGSISTLTIQRTEQRDSAMYRCASSLVVGGTDNYEQYFGPGTRLTVT.

Turning to this clone: An end of the junction does not agree with germline; a read error may underlie this. Other nucleotide sequences in the sample specify the same CDR3. The chain carries TRBV6-5 and TRBJ1-2; 10 nucleotides line up with TRBD1. This CDR3 is 14 amino acids long. Germline V gives CDR1 MNHEY, CDR2 SVGAGI. Here the CDR3 DNA reads TGCGCCAGCACCTCAGGGACAGGGGTCTATGGCTACACCTTC. This codes for CASTSGTGVYGYTF.

Note on this clone: The conserved phenylalanine or tryptophan is not found at the CDR3 terminus, so this likely reflects a read error. It is unclear where the CDR3 begins or ends on the DNA, so no DNA is shown, and the CDR3 is as TCRdb lists it. The chain employs TRBV29-1 and TRBJ1-1. Inclusive of both ends, the CDR3 amounts to 9 amino acids. Germline loops: CDR1 SQVTM, CDR2 ANQGSEA. CDR3 protein: CSVETGRLR.

The chain joins TRBV10-2 to TRBJ1-4, with TRBD1 identical over 7 bases. Germline values: CDR1 WSHSY, CDR2 SAAADI. J gave up 8 bases and V 3 bases, and 9 bases lay outside the gene matches. The CDR3 length is 15 residues. The CDR3 loop is CASSDGDRVNEKLFF. The CDR3 DNA is TGCGCCAGCAGTGACGGTGACAGGGTAAACGAAAAACTGTTTTTT.

The gene calls are TRBV7-7 and TRBJ2-5, with TRBD1 identical over 7 bases. There are 15 residues in the CDR3. Germline CDR1 reads SSHAT; CDR2 reads FNYEAQ (reference sequence). Germline trimming cut 1 base from V and 1 base from J; bases unmatched to any gene: 3. CDR3: CASSLGGTAQETQYF. The CDR3 region has the DNA TGTGCCAGCAGCTTAGGAGGGACAGCCCAAGAGACCCAGTACTTC.

J is TRBJ1-4 and V is TRBV4-3; the D is unclear. Germline V lookup: CDR1 LGHNA, CDR2 YSLEER. The germline V and J ends were trimmed by 2 bases and 8 bases, with 12 bases remaining between them. This CDR3 spans 14 amino acids. The CDR3 bases are TGCGCCAGCAGCCAATCAAGCCGTAACGAAAAACTGTTTTTT. Protein: CASSQSSRNEKLFF.

The V gene is TRBV4-3, the J gene TRBJ2-2; D uncertain. Trimming took off 1 base at V and 2 bases at J, with 14 bases between the two ends. The germline gives CDR1 LGHNA, CDR2 YSLEER. CDR3 length equals 17 residues. The DNA for the CDR3 is TGCGCCAGCAGCCAAGGATCCCTACCCTTAAACACCGGGGAGCTGTTTTTT. It encodes CASSQGSLPLNTGELFF.

The chain combines TRBV5-1 with TRBJ2-3; the match to TRBD1 covers 7 bases. Unmatched junction bases numbered 4, after V lost 4 bases and J lost 2 bases. Per germline, CDR1 SGHRS and CDR2 YFSETQ. CDR3 length: 14 amino acids. The CDR3 DNA sequence: TGCGCCAGCAGCCGGGACAGTTCCACAGATACGCAGTATTTT. It translates to CASSRDSSTDTQYF.

The rearrangement uses TRBV9 and TRBJ2-1, with D perhaps TRBD1 (6 bases). The CDR3 length is 15 residues. V shed 4 bases and J shed 1 base, with 12 bases lying between them. CDR1 is SGDLS, CDR2 YYNGEE, per germline. As DNA, the CDR3 is TGTGCCAGCAGCATACAGGGTGGGTCCTACAATGAGCAGTTCTTC. Translation: CASSIQGGSYNEQFF.